A single sample is the source of the 11 T cell receptor beta chains below, sequenced in a study of cytomegalovirus exposure and HLA in healthy donors. Primers: 60 Vbeta forward and 13 Jbeta reverse. Profiling relied on immunoSEQ multiplex PCR, and the TCRdb table lists in-frame clones only, not all of them. Of approximately 200,000 clones listed, roughly four fifths are singletons. The sequencing sample was made of PBMCs. The source of these receptors is a man aged 25 to 40 in good health and CMV-seronegative.

The chain carries TRBV7-3 and TRBJ2-2; D gene unclear. The CDR3 sequence is 15 residues long. Germline V CDR1 and CDR2: SGHTA, FQGTGA. V was trimmed by 6 bases and J by 0 bases, leaving 11 bases between them. In DNA, the CDR3 is TGTGCCAGCAGTCGAGACACAGCGAACACCGGGGAGCTGTTTTTT. It encodes CASSRDTANTGELFF.

This chain links TRBV28 with TRBJ1-6; D possibly corresponds to TRBD1 (6 bases). Germline V lookup: CDR1 MDHEN, CDR2 SYDVKM. Trimming took off 5 bases at V and 6 bases at J, with 14 bases between the two ends. The CDR3 has 15 amino acids. In nucleotides, the CDR3 is TGTGCCAGCAGTCCCACGAGGGGGGGTAATTCACCCCTCCACTTT. Encoded protein: CASSPTRGGNSPLHF.

The V gene is TRBV10-1, the J gene TRBJ1-6, with D unclear. V dropped 8 bases and J dropped 0 bases, with 17 bases sitting between them. Per the germline V gene, CDR1 is WNHNN and CDR2 is SYGVQD (reference sequence). The CDR3 loop spans 17 amino acids. CDR3 protein: CASPEVVKSSYNSPLHF. The DNA for the CDR3 is TGCGCCAGCCCCGAGGTAGTTAAGAGCTCCTATAATTCACCCCTCCACTTT.

This chain joins TRBV6-5 and TRBJ1-1; tentatively, D is TRBD1 (6 bases). V lost 0 bases and J 4 bases, leaving 12 bases between the germline ends. This CDR3 region has 15 residues. The germline V gene has CDR1 MNHEY and CDR2 SVGAGI. The CDR3 DNA is TGTGCCAGCAGTTACTCAGGCAGGGGTGGCACTGAAGCTTTCTTT. Its translation: CASSYSGRGGTEAFF.

This clone has more than one count but fewer than ten. V and J are TRBV4-2 and TRBJ2-7; 7 bases agree with TRBD1. There are 15 residues in the CDR3. V lost 0 bases, J lost 0 bases, and 2 bases stayed unmatched. CDR1 is LGHNA, CDR2 YNFKEQ, per germline. The CDR3 bases are TGTGCCAGCAGCCAAGAGAGGGACAGCTCCTACGAGCAGTACTTC. Encoded protein: CASSQERDSSYEQYF.

The chain is built from TRBV5-1 and TRBJ2-6, with TRBD1 matching 8 bases. CDR1 is SGHRS, CDR2 YFSETQ, per germline. CDR3 length: 19 amino acids. The junction had 10 bases not matched to a gene; V was cut back by 2 bases and J by 0 bases. The CDR3 sequence is CASSFFDQGASSGANVLTF. CDR3 nucleotides: TGCGCCAGCAGCTTCTTCGATCAGGGGGCTAGCTCTGGGGCCAACGTCCTGACTTTC. Full variable domain (missing parts from reference TRBV5-1 and TRBJ2-6): KAGVTQTPRYLIKTRGQQVTLSCSPISGHRSVSWYQQTPGQGLQFLFEYFSETQRNKGNFPGRFSGRQFSNSRSEMNVSTLELGDSALYLCASSFFDQGASSGANVLTFGAGSRLTVL.

CDR3 loop: CASSLGVGRDTIYF. The CDR3 nucleotides are TGTGCCAGCAGTTTAGGAGTAGGGAGAGACACCATATATTTT. The V call is TRBV28, the J call TRBJ1-3; D is undetermined. The V and J ends lost 2 bases and 8 bases respectively, with 13 bases between them. Germline lookup yields CDR1 MDHEN and CDR2 SYDVKM. The CDR3 has 14 amino acids.

The V call is TRBV2, the J call TRBJ2-4; no definite D call. Trimming left V 5 bases short and J 7 bases short, with 3 bases between. The CDR3 sequence is 10 residues long. CDR1 and CDR2 (germline): SNHLY, FYNNEI. Here the CDR3 DNA reads TGTGCCAGCAGTCAGAACATTCAGTACTTC. It yields the protein CASSQNIQYF.

The CDR3 DNA follows: TGTGCCAGCAGCCCTCTACAGGGCCGCGGCACAGATACGCAGTATTTT. Translated, it gives CASSPLQGRGTDTQYF. The rearrangement uses TRBV28 and TRBJ2-3; maybe TRBD1 (6 bases). CDR1 and CDR2 from the germline V gene are MDHEN and SYDVKM. The CDR3 spans 16 residues. Deletions cut 6 bases from V and 1 base from J, with 17 bases between.

The chain is built from TRBV6-5 and TRBJ2-3, with D hard to call. CDR3 length: 16 residues. Trimming left V 0 bases short and J 2 bases short, with 12 bases between. Germline loops: CDR1 MNHEY, CDR2 SVGAGI. The CDR3 region is CASSYSLLGPTDTQYF. CDR3 DNA: TGTGCCAGCAGTTACTCGCTTCTCGGTCCCACAGATACGCAGTATTTT.

The V call is TRBV10-3, the J call TRBJ2-7, with 11 bases fitting TRBD2. V shed 5 bases, J shed 2 bases, and the junction held 2 bases outside the gene matches. The CDR3 totals 14 residues. The germline gives CDR1 ENHRY, CDR2 SYGVKD. CDR3 bases: TGTGCCATCAGTATTAGCGGGGGGGCCTACGAGCAGTACTTC. Translation gives CAISISGGAYEQYF.